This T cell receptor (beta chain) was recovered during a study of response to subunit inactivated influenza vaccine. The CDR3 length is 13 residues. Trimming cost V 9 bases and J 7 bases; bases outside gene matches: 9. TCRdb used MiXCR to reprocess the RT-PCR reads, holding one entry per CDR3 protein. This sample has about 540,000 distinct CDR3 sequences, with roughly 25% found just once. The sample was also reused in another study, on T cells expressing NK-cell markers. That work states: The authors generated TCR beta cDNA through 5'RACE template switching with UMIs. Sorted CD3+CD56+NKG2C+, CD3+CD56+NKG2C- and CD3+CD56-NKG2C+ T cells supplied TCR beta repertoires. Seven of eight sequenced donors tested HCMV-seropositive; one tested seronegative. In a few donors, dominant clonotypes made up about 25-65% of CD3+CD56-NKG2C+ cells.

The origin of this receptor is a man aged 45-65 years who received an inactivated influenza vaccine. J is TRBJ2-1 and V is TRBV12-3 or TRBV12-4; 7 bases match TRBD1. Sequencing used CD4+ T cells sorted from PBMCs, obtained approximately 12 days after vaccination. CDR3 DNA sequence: TGTGCCAGTACTTCCGGGACAGCTAATGAGCAGTTCTTC. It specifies CASTSGTANEQFF.